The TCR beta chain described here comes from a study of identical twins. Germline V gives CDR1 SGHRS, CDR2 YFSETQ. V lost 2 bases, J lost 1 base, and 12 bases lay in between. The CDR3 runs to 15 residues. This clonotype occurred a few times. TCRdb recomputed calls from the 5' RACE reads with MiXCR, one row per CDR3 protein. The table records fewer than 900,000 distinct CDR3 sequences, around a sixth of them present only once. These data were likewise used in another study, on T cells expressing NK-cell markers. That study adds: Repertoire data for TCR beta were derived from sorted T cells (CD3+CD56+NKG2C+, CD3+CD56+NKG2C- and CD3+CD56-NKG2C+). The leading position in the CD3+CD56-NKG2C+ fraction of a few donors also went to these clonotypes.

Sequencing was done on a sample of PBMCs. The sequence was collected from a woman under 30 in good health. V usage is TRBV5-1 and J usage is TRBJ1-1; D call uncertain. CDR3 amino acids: CASSLIHRANTEAFF. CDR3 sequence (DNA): TGCGCCAGCAGCTTAATACATCGAGCGAACACTGAAGCTTTCTTT.